This record covers a single T cell receptor beta chain. Its specificity is unknown. This specimen comes from a study of OX40 agonist ivuxolimab in advanced cancers. Any history of autoimmune disease or systemic immunosuppression disqualified patients. Germline lookup yields CDR1 WNHNN and CDR2 SYGVQD (reference sequence). CDR3 size: 14 residues. V was cut by 7 bases and J by 6 bases, with 18 bases left in between. Study-wide points: Clonal expansion in partial responders at 0.1-3.0 mg/kg ranked among the lowest.

Generated by immunoSEQ multiplex PCR, the TCRdb table keeps only in-frame clones and is missing some. The sample gives 50,000 or so clones, over 70% of which show up once; 3% to 3.5% is in the top ten. V is TRBV10-1 and J is TRBJ2-5; the D is unclear. The clonotype comes from an adult with an advanced solid tumor such as melanoma, head and neck, liver or kidney cancer. The sequences come from CD4+ or CD8+ T cells sorted from blood, collected in a trial of the OX40 agonist ivuxolimab. Here the CDR3 reads CASIRIPPQQTQYF. The DNA for the CDR3 is TGCGCCAGCATTAGGATCCCGCCGCAGCAGACCCAGTACTTC.